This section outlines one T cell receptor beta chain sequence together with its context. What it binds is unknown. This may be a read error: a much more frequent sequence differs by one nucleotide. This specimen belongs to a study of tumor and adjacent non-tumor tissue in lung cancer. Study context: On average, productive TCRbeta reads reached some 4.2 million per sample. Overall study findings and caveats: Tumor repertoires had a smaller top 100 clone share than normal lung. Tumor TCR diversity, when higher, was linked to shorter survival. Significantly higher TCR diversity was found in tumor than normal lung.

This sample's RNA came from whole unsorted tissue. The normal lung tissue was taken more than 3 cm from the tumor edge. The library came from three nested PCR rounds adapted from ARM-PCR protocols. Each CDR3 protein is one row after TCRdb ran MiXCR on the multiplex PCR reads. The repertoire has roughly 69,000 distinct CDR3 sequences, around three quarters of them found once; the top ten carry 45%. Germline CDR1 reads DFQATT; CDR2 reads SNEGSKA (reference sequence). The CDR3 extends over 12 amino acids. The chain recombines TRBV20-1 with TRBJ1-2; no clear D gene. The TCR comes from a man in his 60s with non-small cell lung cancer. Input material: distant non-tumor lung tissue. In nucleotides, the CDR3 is TGCAGTGCTAGTGAACAGAACTATGGCTACGCCTTC. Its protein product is CSASEQNYGYAF.